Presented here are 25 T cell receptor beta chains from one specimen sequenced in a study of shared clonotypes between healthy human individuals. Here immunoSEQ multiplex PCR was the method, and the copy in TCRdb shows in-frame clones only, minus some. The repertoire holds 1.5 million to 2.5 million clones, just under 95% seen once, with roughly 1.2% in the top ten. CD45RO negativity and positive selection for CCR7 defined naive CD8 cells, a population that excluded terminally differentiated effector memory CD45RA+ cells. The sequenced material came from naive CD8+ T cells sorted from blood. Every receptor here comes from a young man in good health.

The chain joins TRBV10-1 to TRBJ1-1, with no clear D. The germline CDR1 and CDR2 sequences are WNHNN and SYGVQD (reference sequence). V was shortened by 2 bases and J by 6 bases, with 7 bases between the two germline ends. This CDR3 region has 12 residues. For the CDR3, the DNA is TGCGCCAGCAGTGAGGAGGGATCTGAAGCTTTCTTT. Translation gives CASSEEGSEAFF.

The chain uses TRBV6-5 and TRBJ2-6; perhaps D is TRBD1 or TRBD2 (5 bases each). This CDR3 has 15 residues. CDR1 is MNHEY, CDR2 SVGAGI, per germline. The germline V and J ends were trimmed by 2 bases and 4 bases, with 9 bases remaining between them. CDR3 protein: CASSYGDPGANVLTF. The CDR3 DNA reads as TGTGCCAGCAGTTACGGGGACCCCGGGGCCAACGTCCTGACTTTC.

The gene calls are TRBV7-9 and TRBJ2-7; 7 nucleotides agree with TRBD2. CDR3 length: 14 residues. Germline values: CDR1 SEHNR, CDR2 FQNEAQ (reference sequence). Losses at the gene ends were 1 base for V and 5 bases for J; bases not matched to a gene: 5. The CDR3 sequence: CASSLVAGDHEQYF. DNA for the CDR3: TGTGCCAGCAGCTTAGTCGCGGGAGATCACGAGCAGTACTTC.

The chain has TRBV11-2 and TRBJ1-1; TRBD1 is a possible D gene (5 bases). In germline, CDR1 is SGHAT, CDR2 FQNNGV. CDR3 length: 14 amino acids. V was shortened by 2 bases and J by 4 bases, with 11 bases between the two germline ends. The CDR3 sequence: CASSLPGRVTEAFF. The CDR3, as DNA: TGTGCCAGCAGCTTACCAGGGAGGGTCACTGAAGCTTTCTTT. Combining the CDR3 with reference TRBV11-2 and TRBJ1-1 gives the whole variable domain EAGVAQSPRYKIIEKRQSVAFWCNPISGHATLYWYQQILGQGPKLLIQFQNNGVVDDSQLPKDRFSAERLKGVDSTLKIQPAKLEDSAVYLCASSLPGRVTEAFFGQGTRLTVV.

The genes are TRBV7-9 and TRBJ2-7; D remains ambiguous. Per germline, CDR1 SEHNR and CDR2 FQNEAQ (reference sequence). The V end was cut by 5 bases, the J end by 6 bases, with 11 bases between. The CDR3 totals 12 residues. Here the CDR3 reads CASSPRVAEQYF. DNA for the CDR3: TGTGCCAGCAGCCCCCGGGTTGCCGAGCAGTACTTC.

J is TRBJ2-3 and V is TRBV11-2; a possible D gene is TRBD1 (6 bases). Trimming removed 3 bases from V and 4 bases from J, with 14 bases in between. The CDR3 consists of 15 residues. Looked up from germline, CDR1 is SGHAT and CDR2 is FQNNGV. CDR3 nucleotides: TGTGCCAGCAGCTTTTTGCCAGGGGACCCAGATACGCAGTATTTT. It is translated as CASSFLPGDPDTQYF.

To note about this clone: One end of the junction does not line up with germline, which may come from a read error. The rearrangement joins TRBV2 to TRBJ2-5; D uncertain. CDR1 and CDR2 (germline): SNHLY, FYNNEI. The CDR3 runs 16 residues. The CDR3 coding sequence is TGTGCCAGCAGCGAAGGCGCACATTCGTACCAAGAGACCCAGTACTTC. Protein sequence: CASSEGAHSYQETQYF.

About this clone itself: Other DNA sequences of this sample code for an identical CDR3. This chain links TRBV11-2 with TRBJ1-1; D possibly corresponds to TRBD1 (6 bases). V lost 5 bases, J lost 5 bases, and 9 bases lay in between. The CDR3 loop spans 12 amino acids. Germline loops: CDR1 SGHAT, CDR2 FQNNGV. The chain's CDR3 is CASSPQGTEAFF. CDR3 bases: TGTGCCAGCAGCCCACAGGGAACTGAAGCTTTCTTT.

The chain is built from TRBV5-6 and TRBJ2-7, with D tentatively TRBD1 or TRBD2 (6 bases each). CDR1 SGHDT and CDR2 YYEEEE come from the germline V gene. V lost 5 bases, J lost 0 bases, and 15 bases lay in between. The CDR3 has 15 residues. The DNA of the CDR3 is TGTGCCAGCAGGGGGTGGGGGGCCCCCTCCTACGAGCAGTACTTC. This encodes CASRGWGAPSYEQYF.

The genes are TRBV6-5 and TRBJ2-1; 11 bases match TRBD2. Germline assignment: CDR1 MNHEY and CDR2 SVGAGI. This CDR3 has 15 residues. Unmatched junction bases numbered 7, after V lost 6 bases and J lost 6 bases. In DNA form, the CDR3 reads TGTGCCAGCAGGGAACTAGCGGGAGTTACCAATGAGCAGTTCTTC. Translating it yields CASRELAGVTNEQFF.

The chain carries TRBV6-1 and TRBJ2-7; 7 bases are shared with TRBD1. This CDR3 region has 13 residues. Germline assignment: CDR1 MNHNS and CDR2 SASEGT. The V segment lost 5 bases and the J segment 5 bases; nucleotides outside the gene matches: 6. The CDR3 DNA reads TGTGCCAGCAGTCTTTTTACAGGGGACGAGCAGTACTTC. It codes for CASSLFTGDEQYF.

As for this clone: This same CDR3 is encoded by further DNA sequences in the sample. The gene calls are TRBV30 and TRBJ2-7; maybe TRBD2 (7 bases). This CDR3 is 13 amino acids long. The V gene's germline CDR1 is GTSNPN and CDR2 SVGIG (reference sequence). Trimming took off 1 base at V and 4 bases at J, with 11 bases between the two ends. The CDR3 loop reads CAWSGGGSYEQYF. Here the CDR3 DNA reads TGTGCCTGGAGTGGGGGGGGCAGTTACGAGCAGTACTTC.

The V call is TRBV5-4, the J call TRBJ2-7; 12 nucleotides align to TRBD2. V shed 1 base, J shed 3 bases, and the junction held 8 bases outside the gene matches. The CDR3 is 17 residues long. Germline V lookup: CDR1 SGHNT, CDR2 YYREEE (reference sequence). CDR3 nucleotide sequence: TGTGCCAGCAGCTTGATGACTAGCGGGAGACTCGACTACGAGCAGTACTTC. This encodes CASSLMTSGRLDYEQYF.

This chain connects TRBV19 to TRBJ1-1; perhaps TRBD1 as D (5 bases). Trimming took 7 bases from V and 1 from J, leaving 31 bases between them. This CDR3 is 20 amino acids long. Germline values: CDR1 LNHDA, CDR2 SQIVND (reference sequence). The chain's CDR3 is CASTNPIPWTIGLRNTEAFF. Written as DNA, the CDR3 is TGTGCCAGTACCAACCCAATTCCCTGGACAATCGGTCTTAGGAACACTGAAGCTTTCTTT.

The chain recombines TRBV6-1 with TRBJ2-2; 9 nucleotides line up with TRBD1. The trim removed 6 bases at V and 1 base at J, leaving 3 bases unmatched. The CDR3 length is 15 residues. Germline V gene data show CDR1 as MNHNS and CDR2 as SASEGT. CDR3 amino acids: CASRTGQGNTGELFF. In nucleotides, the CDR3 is TGTGCCAGCAGGACGGGACAGGGGAACACCGGGGAGCTGTTTTTT.

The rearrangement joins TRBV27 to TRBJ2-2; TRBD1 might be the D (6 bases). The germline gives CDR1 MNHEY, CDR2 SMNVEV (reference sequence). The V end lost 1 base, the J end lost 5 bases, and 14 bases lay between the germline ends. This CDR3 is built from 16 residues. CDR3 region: CASSLLGATGTGELFF. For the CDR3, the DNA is TGTGCCAGCAGTTTATTGGGGGCCACGGGGACCGGGGAGCTGTTTTTT.

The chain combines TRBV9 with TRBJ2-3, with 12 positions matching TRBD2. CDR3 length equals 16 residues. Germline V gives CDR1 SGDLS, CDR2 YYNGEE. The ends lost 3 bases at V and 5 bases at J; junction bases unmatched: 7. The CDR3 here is CASSGSSGGVIDTQYF. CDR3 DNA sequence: TGTGCCAGCAGCGGATCTAGCGGGGGGGTTATAGATACGCAGTATTTT.

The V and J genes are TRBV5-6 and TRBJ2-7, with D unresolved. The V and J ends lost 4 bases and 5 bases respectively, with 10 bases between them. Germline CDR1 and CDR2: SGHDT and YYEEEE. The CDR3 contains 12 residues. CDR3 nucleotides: TGTGCCAGCAGCCTGTTCTGGGACGAGCAGTACTTC. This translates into CASSLFWDEQYF.

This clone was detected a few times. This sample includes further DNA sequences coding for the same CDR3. CDR3 in amino acids: CASSLGSSYEQYF. The CDR3 DNA reads as TGTGCCAGCAGCTTGGGCAGCTCCTACGAGCAGTACTTC. The V gene is TRBV11-2, the J gene TRBJ2-7; no reliable D call. The CDR3 spans 13 residues. Germline-derived CDR1 and CDR2 are SGHAT and FQNNGV. V lost 3 bases and J 0 bases, leaving 6 bases between the germline ends.

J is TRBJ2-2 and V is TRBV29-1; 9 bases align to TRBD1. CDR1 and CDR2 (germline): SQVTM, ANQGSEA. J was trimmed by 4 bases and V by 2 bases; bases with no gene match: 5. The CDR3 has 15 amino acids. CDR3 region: CSVEPQGAGTGELFF. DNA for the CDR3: TGCAGCGTTGAACCACAGGGGGCAGGCACCGGGGAGCTGTTTTTT.

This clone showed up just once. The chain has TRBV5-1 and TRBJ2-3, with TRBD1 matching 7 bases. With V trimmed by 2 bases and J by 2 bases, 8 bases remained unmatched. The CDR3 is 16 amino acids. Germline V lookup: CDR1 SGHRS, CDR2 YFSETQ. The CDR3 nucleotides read TGCGCCAGCAGCTTCGGTCTGGGACAGTACACAGATACGCAGTATTTT. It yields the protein CASSFGLGQYTDTQYF.

The CDR3 sequence is CAISEYLRDGGPYEQYF. As DNA, the CDR3 is TGTGCCATCAGTGAGTATCTCCGGGACGGGGGCCCCTACGAGCAGTACTTC. V usage is TRBV10-3 and J usage is TRBJ2-7, with D possibly being TRBD1 or TRBD2 (6 bases each). CDR3 length: 17 residues. In germline, CDR1 is ENHRY, CDR2 SYGVKD. Trimming removed 1 base at V and 2 bases at J, with 18 bases between.

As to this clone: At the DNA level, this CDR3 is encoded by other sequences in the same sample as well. Written as DNA, the CDR3 is TGTGCCAGCAGTTTTGGCGGGAGCTCCTACGAGCAGTACTTC. Protein product: CASSFGGSSYEQYF. This chain joins TRBV28 and TRBJ2-7; 7 positions match TRBD2. Germline V gene sequence: CDR1 MDHEN, CDR2 SYDVKM. V shed 3 bases, J shed 0 bases, and the junction held 2 bases outside the gene matches. This CDR3 is built from 14 residues.

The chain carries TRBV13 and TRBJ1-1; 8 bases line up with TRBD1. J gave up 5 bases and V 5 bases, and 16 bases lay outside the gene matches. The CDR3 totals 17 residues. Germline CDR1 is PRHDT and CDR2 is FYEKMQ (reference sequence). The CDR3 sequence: CASSQQPTDRDKTEAFF. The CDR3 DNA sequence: TGTGCCAGCAGCCAGCAACCAACGGACAGGGACAAGACTGAAGCTTTCTTT.

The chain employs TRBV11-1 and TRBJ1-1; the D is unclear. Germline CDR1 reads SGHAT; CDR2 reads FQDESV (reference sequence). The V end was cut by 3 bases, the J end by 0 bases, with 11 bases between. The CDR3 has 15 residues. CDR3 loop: CASSLTRQLNTEAFF. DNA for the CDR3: TGTGCCAGCAGCTTGACCAGGCAGCTGAACACTGAAGCTTTCTTT.